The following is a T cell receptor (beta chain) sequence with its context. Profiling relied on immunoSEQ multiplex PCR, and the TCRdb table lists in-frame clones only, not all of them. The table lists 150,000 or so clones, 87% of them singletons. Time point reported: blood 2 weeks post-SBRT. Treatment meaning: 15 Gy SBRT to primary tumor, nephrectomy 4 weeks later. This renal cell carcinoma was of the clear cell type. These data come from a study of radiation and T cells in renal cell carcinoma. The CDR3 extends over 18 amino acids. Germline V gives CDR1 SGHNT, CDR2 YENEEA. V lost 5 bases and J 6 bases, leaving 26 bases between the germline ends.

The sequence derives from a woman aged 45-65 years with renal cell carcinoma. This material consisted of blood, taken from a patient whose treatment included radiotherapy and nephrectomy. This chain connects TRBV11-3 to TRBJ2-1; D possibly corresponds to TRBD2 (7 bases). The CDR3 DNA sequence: TGTGCCAGCAGCCTATGGAGGGGGGGACCCCTTCTGCCCAATGAGCAGTTCTTC. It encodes CASSLWRGGPLLPNEQFF.